Presented here are 22 T cell receptor beta chains from one specimen sequenced in a study of blood T cell repertoires in COVID-19. TCRdb's table, derived via immunoSEQ multiplex PCR, lists solely in-frame clones and lacks some. Of about 220,000 clones in the sample, roughly four fifths were seen once. What was sequenced was peripheral blood. Receptor source: a woman aged 60-75 years with acute or convalescent COVID-19.

The gene calls are TRBV27 and TRBJ1-6; no reliable D call. V shed 3 bases and J shed 7 bases, with 10 bases lying between them. The CDR3 sequence is 14 residues long. Germline CDR1 and CDR2: MNHEY and SMNVEV (reference sequence). CDR3 loop: CASSFGSLNSPLHF. DNA for the CDR3: TGTGCCAGCAGTTTCGGTAGCCTAAATTCACCCCTCCACTTT.

V and J are TRBV15 and TRBJ1-2; possibly TRBD1 for D (6 bases). The CDR3 covers 12 residues. V was cut by 5 bases and J by 8 bases, with 12 bases left in between. Germline CDR1 LNHNV, CDR2 YYDKDF (reference sequence). The DNA for the CDR3 is TGTGCCACCAGCTCTAGGGGGATAGGCTACACCTTC. Protein: CATSSRGIGYTF.

V gene TRBV2 combines with J gene TRBJ1-4; a possible D gene is TRBD1 (6 bases). This CDR3 region has 16 residues. V was cut by 2 bases and J by 3 bases, with 13 bases left in between. Germline values: CDR1 SNHLY, CDR2 FYNNEI. The CDR3 coding sequence is TGTGCCAGCAGTGAAAGACAGGTGGGGGCTAATGAAAAACTGTTTTTT. Its translation is CASSERQVGANEKLFF.

The chain recombines TRBV3-1 (or the pseudogene TRBV3-2) with TRBJ2-7; 8 bases are a match to TRBD2. CDR1 is LGHDT, CDR2 YNNKEL, per germline (reference sequence). Trimming removed 2 bases from V and 6 bases from J; junction bases left unmatched: 15. The CDR3 sequence is 17 residues long. The CDR3 sequence is CASSQRPPGLVSGEQYF. DNA of the CDR3: TGTGCCAGCAGCCAAAGACCGCCGGGACTAGTTTCGGGCGAGCAGTACTTC.

The chain joins TRBV5-4 to TRBJ2-1; no clear D gene. This CDR3 contains 18 residues. V was clipped by 4 bases and J by 0 bases, with 20 bases between them. CDR1 SGHNT and CDR2 YYREEE come from the germline V gene (reference sequence). The CDR3 nucleotides read TGTGCCAGCAGCCGTCGTGGAGTCCGGAAAAGCTCCTACAATGAGCAGTTCTTC. This encodes CASSRRGVRKSSYNEQFF. The full variable domain, in which reference TRBV5-4 and TRBJ2-1 provide the parts outside the CDR3, is ETGVTQSPTHLIKTRGQQVTLRCSSQSGHNTVSWYQQALGQGPQFIFQYYREEENGRGNFPPRFSGLQFPNYSSELNVNALELDDSALYLCASSRRGVRKSSYNEQFFGPGTRLTVL.

This clone was seen a single time. The chain joins TRBV9 to TRBJ2-1; D ambiguous. V lost 3 bases and J lost 4, with 14 bases in between. CDR1 and CDR2 from the germline V gene are SGDLS and YYNGEE. The length of the CDR3 is 15 residues. CDR3 protein: CASSASPGGYNEQFF. CDR3 DNA: TGTGCCAGCAGCGCCTCCCCCGGCGGATACAATGAGCAGTTCTTC.

This clone has a single count. The chain employs TRBV9 and TRBJ1-3; perhaps TRBD1 as D (5 bases). Germline values: CDR1 SGDLS, CDR2 YYNGEE. V was pared by 10 bases and J by 0 bases, with 17 bases between. This CDR3 has 15 residues. CDR3 loop: CASGLGTYSGNTIYF. For the CDR3, the DNA is TGTGCCTCCGGATTAGGGACTTACTCTGGAAACACCATATATTTT.

This clone appeared a single time. The J gene is TRBJ1-2, the V gene TRBV7-9; possibly TRBD1 for D (5 bases). Trimming pared 1 base from V and 6 bases from J, leaving 9 bases between. The CDR3 runs to 13 residues. The germline CDR1 and CDR2 sequences are SEHNR and FQNEAQ (reference sequence). The CDR3 protein is CASSLEGPHGYTF. In DNA, the CDR3 is TGTGCCAGCAGCTTAGAGGGGCCTCATGGCTACACCTTC.

The CDR3 nucleotides read TGTGCCAGCTCACTACTACTAGCGGGAGGTACCAATGAGCAGTTCTTC. Its protein is CASSLLLAGGTNEQFF. The chain joins TRBV18 to TRBJ2-1; the match to TRBD2 covers 12 bases. This CDR3 has 16 residues. In germline, CDR1 is KGHSH, CDR2 LQKENI. Losses at the gene ends were 4 bases for V and 6 bases for J; bases not matched to a gene: 7.

This chain uses TRBV5-1 with TRBJ2-5; 14 bases agree with TRBD2. Germline loops: CDR1 SGHRS, CDR2 YFSETQ. With V trimmed by 3 bases and J by 5 bases, 0 bases remained unmatched. CDR3 length: 14 amino acids. The chain's CDR3 is CASSWTSGGETQYF. CDR3 nucleotide sequence: TGCGCCAGCAGCTGGACTAGCGGGGGGGAGACCCAGTACTTC.

The chain employs TRBV3-1 (or the pseudogene TRBV3-2) and TRBJ2-5; D might be TRBD2 (5 bases). Trimming stripped 1 base from V and 1 base from J, with 16 bases between. The V gene's germline CDR1 is LGHDT and CDR2 YNNKEL (reference sequence). The CDR3 has 17 amino acids. CDR3 bases: TGTGCCAGCAGCCAAGGTTCTAACGGGAAATTCCAAGAGACCCAGTACTTC. Translating it yields CASSQGSNGKFQETQYF.

This sequence joins TRBV20-1 and TRBJ2-7, with D unclear. This CDR3 comprises 13 residues. The ends were cut back, 3 bases at V and 0 bases at J, with 9 bases in the middle. CDR1 DFQATT and CDR2 SNEGSKA come from the germline V gene (reference sequence). The CDR3 bases are TGCAGTGCTAGTGGCACGAGCTCCTACGAGCAGTACTTC. It translates to CSASGTSSYEQYF.

The CDR3: CASSAQDSNQPQHF. The CDR3 nucleotides are TGTGCCAGCAGCGCACAAGATAGCAATCAGCCCCAGCATTTT. The V gene is TRBV7-8, the J gene TRBJ1-5, with D unclear. V lost 5 bases, J lost 0 bases, and 8 bases lay in between. Germline-derived CDR1 and CDR2 are SGHVS and FQNEAQ. This CDR3 contains 14 residues.

J is TRBJ1-1 and V is TRBV4-3; D is perhaps TRBD1 (5 bases). CDR1 is LGHNA, CDR2 YSLEER, per germline. Trimming shortened V by 0 bases and J by 7 bases, and 12 bases separated the two germline ends. CDR3 size: 14 residues. CDR3 sequence (DNA): TGCGCCAGCAGCCAAGATCGCTGGCAGGGTGAAGCTTTCTTT. Translating gives CASSQDRWQGEAFF.

This chain joins TRBV19 and TRBJ1-5; no definite D call. In germline, CDR1 is LNHDA, CDR2 SQIVND (reference sequence). Trimming pared 4 bases from V and 2 bases from J, leaving 12 bases between. The CDR3 sequence is 15 residues long. The CDR3 DNA follows: TGTGCCAGTAGTAGTTGGCTCGGGGGCAATCAGCCCCAGCATTTT. This codes for CASSSWLGGNQPQHF.

The sample holds one count of this clone. The V gene is TRBV28, the J gene TRBJ1-5; tentative D call: TRBD1 (5 bases). Trimming shortened V by 3 bases and J by 5 bases, and 11 bases separated the two germline ends. The CDR3 extends over 14 amino acids. The germline CDR1 and CDR2 sequences are MDHEN and SYDVKM. The CDR3 protein is CASSFLGLDQPQHF. The CDR3, as DNA: TGTGCCAGCAGTTTTCTGGGGCTTGATCAGCCCCAGCATTTT.

V usage is TRBV19 and J usage is TRBJ2-1; TRBD2 matches 9 bases. Germline V gene data show CDR1 as LNHDA and CDR2 as SQIVND (reference sequence). V dropped 3 bases and J dropped 10; count of bases not matched to a gene: 7. The CDR3 extends over 14 amino acids. CDR3 sequence reads: CASSILASGAEQFF. DNA of the CDR3: TGTGCCAGTAGTATTCTGGCTAGCGGGGCAGAGCAGTTCTTC.

V gene TRBV27 combines with J gene TRBJ1-2; 7 nucleotides match TRBD1. The CDR3 covers 15 residues. Per the germline V gene, CDR1 is MNHEY and CDR2 is SMNVEV (reference sequence). J lost 8 bases, V lost 5 bases, and 14 bases had no gene match. The CDR3 bases are TGTGCCAGCAGTGAGAGACAGGGACGGGAAGACGGCTACACCTTC. It specifies CASSERQGREDGYTF.

The rearrangement joins TRBV30 to TRBJ1-1; D is ambiguous. The germline V gene encodes CDR1 GTSNPN and CDR2 SVGIG (reference sequence). CDR3 size: 14 residues. Trimming took 3 bases from V and 3 from J, leaving 14 bases between them. CDR3 protein: CAWRGGVRDTEAFF. In DNA form, the CDR3 reads TGTGCCTGGAGAGGCGGGGTGAGGGACACTGAAGCTTTCTTT.

J is TRBJ2-2 and V is TRBV9, with 14 bases aligning to TRBD2. The V gene end was trimmed by 3 bases and the J gene end by 6 bases; junction bases not matched to a gene: 4. The CDR3 consists of 16 residues. Looked up from germline, CDR1 is SGDLS and CDR2 is YYNGEE. In nucleotides, the CDR3 is TGTGCCAGCAGCGAGACTAGCGGGGGGGCTGCCGGGGAGCTGTTTTTT. Protein product: CASSETSGGAAGELFF.

V is TRBV9 and J is TRBJ2-1; 12 bases are shared with TRBD2. J lost 7 bases, V lost 4 bases, and 12 bases had no gene match. The CDR3 sequence is 17 residues long. Germline loops: CDR1 SGDLS, CDR2 YYNGEE. In nucleotides, the CDR3 is TGTGCCAGCAGCTCTAGTAGGGGACTAGCGGGTTTTAATGAGCAGTTCTTC. This sequence encodes CASSSSRGLAGFNEQFF.

The rearrangement uses TRBV4-2 and TRBJ2-1; maybe TRBD1 (5 bases). This CDR3 contains 16 residues. V was pared by 7 bases and J by 4 bases, with 20 bases between. CDR1 is LGHNA and CDR2 is YNFKEQ in the germline V gene. The CDR3 DNA follows: TGTGCCAGCAACCCCGGATCTGTGGGGCCGTACAATGAGCAGTTCTTC. Protein: CASNPGSVGPYNEQFF.